The present T cell receptor beta chain was sequenced within a study of blood T cell repertoires in COVID-19. Overall study: Sites across the United States, Italy and Spain contributed samples from acute and convalescent COVID-19. Sources were T cells, B-cell-depleted T cells, or PBMCs; the material itself was cDNA or gDNA.

How the authors handled the data: It was from reference gene primer amplification that nucleated cell counts were estimated. Assay: immunoSEQ multiplex PCR; the TCRdb copy retains only in-frame clones and omits some. V, J and clone size derive from that table, while D and trimming were established from the DNA sequence. Of roughly 230,000 clones in the sample, around 83% were seen once. Looked up from germline, CDR1 is MDHEN and CDR2 is SYDVKM. This CDR3 has 15 amino acids. Trimming stripped 4 bases from V and 5 bases from J, with 14 bases between. This TCR came from a woman aged 45-59 years with acute or convalescent COVID-19. The chain is built from TRBV28 and TRBJ1-4, with D possibly matching TRBD1 (6 bases). The material sequenced was peripheral blood. The CDR3 region is CASSSRTGQNEKLFF. CDR3 coding DNA: TGTGCCAGCAGTTCACGAACAGGACAGAATGAAAAACTGTTTTTT.